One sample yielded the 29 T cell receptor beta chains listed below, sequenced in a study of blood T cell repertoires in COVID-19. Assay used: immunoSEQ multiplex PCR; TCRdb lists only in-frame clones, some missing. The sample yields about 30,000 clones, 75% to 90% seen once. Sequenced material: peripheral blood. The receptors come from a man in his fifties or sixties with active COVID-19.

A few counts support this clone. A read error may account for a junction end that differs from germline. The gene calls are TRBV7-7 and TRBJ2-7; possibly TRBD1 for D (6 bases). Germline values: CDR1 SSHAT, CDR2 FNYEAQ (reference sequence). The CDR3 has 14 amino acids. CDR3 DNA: TGTGCTAGCAGCCGACAGGACAACTCCTACGAGCAGTACTTC. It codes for CASSRQDNSYEQYF.

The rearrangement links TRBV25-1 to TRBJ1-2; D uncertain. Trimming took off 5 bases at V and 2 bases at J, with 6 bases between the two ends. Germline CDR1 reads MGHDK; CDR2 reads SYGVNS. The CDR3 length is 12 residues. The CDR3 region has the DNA TGTGCCAGCAGTCCCGGGAACTATGGCTACACCTTC. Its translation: CASSPGNYGYTF.

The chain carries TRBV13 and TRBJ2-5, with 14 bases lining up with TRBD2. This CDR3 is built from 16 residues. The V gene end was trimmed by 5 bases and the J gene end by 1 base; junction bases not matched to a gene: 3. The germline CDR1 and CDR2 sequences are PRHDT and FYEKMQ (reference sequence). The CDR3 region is CASSQTSGRVQETQYF. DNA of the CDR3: TGTGCCAGCAGCCAGACTAGCGGGAGGGTCCAAGAGACCCAGTACTTC.

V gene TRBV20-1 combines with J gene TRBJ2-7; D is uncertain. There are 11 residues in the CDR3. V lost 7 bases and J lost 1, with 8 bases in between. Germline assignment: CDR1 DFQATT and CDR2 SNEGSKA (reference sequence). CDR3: CSGLASYEQYF. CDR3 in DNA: TGCAGTGGACTGGCTTCCTACGAGCAGTACTTC.

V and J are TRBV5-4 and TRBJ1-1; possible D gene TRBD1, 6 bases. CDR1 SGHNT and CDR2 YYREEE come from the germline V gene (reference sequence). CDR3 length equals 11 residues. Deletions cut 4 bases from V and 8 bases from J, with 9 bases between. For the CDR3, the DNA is TGTGCCAGCAGCAAAGACAGGGAAGCTTTCTTT. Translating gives CASSKDREAFF. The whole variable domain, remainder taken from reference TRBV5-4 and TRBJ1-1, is ETGVTQSPTHLIKTRGQQVTLRCSSQSGHNTVSWYQQALGQGPQFIFQYYREEENGRGNFPPRFSGLQFPNYSSELNVNALELDDSALYLCASSKDREAFFGQGTRLTVV.

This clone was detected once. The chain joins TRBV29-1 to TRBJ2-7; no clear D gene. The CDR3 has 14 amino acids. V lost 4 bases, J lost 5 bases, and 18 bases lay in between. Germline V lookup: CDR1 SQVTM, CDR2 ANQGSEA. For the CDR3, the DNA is TGCAGCGTTGCGCTCCAATCGTTGGGCCACGAGCAGTACTTC. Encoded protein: CSVALQSLGHEQYF.

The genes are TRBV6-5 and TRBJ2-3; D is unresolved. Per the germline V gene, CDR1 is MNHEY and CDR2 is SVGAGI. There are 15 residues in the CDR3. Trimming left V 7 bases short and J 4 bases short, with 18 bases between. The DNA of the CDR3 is TGTGCCAGCACACCTTTCAGTAACCTCCCAGATACGCAGTATTTT. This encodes CASTPFSNLPDTQYF.

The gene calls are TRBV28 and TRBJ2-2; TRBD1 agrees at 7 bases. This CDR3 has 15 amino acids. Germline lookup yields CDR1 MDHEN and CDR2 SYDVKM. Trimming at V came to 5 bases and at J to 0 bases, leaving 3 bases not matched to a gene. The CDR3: CASSLGGANTGELFF. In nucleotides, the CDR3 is TGTGCCAGCAGTCTAGGGGGCGCGAACACCGGGGAGCTGTTTTTT.

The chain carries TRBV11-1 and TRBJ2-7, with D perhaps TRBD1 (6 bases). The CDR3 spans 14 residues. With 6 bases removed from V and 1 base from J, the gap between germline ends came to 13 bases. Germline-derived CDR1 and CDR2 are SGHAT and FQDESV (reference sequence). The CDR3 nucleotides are TGTGCCAGCAGAAACAGGGTGGATTCCTACGAGCAGTACTTC. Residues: CASRNRVDSYEQYF.

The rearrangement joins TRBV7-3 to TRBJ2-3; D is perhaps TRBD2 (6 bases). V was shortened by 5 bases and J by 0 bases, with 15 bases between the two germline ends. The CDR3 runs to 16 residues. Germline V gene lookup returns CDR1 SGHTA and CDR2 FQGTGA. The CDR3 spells CASSVDTSQSTDTQYF. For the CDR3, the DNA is TGTGCCAGCAGCGTGGATACTAGCCAAAGCACAGATACGCAGTATTTT. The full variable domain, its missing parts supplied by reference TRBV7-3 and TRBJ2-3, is GAGVSQTPSNKVTEKGKYVELRCDPISGHTALYWYRQSLGQGPEFLIYFQGTGAADDSGLPNDRFFAVRPEGSVSTLKIQRTERGDSAVYLCASSVDTSQSTDTQYFGPGTRLTVL.

CDR3 region: CASSIRGSGTDTQYF. For the CDR3, the DNA is TGTGCCAGTAGTATAAGGGGAAGTGGCACAGATACGCAGTATTTT. This chain links TRBV19 with TRBJ2-3; TRBD1 might be the D (5 bases). Trimming shortened V by 2 bases and J by 1 base, and 10 bases separated the two germline ends. Germline CDR1 reads LNHDA; CDR2 reads SQIVND (reference sequence). CDR3 length: 15 residues.

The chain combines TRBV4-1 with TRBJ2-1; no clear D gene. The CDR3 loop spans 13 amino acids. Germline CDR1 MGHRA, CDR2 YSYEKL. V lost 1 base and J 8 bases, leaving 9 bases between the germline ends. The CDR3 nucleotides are TGCGCCAGCAGCCAAGTCCAGGCTGATGAGCAGTTCTTC. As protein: CASSQVQADEQFF.

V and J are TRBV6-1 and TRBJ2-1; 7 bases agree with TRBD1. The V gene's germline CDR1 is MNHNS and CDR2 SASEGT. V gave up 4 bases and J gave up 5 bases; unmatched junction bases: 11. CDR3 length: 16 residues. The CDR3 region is CASSGETGRWDNEQFF. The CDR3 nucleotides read TGTGCCAGCAGTGGAGAGACAGGGAGATGGGACAATGAGCAGTTCTTC.

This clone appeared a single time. For the CDR3, the DNA is TGTGCCAGCAGCACGACTAGCGGTTATGAGCAGTTCTTC. Translation: CASSTTSGYEQFF. This sequence joins TRBV7-3 and TRBJ2-1; TRBD2 matches at 9 bases. Looked up from germline, CDR1 is SGHTA and CDR2 is FQGTGA. The V gene end was trimmed by 5 bases and the J gene end by 8 bases; junction bases not matched to a gene: 4. The CDR3 spans 13 residues. The whole variable domain, filled in from reference TRBV7-3 and TRBJ2-1, reads GAGVSQTPSNKVTEKGKYVELRCDPISGHTALYWYRQSLGQGPEFLIYFQGTGAADDSGLPNDRFFAVRPEGSVSTLKIQRTERGDSAVYLCASSTTSGYEQFFGPGTRLTVL.

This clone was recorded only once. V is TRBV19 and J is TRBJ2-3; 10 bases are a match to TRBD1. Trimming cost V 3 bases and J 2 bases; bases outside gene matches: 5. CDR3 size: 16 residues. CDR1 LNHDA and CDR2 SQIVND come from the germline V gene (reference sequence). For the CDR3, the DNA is TGTGCCAGTAGTATCCGGGACAGGGGACCCACAGATACGCAGTATTTT. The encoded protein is CASSIRDRGPTDTQYF.

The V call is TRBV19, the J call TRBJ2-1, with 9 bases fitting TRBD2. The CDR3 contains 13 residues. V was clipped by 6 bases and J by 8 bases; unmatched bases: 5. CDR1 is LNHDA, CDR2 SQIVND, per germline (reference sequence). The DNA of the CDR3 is TGTGCCAGTAGGGGGACTAGCTCTTATGAGCAGTTCTTC. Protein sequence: CASRGTSSYEQFF. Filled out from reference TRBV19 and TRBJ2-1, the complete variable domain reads DGGITQSPKYLFRKEGQNVTLSCEQNLNHDAMYWYRQDPGQGLRLIYYSQIVNDFQKGDIAEGYSVSREKKESFPLTVTSAQKNPTAFYLCASRGTSSYEQFFGPGTRLTVL.

This chain's CDR3 is CASGSQGWAFF. Written as DNA, the CDR3 is TGTGCCAGCGGCTCACAGGGATGGGCTTTCTTT. The rearrangement links TRBV12-3 or TRBV12-4 to TRBJ1-1; perhaps TRBD1 as D (6 bases). V was cut by 8 bases and J by 11 bases, with 15 bases left in between. The CDR3 length is 11 residues.

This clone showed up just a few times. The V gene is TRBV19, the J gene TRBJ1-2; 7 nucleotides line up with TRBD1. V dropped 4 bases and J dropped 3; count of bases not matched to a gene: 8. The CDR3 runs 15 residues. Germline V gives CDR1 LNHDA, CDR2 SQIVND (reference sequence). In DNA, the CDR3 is TGTGCCAGTAGTAACAGACAGGGTTCGGACTATGGCTACACCTTC. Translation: CASSNRQGSDYGYTF. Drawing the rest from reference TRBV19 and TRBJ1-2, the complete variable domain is DGGITQSPKYLFRKEGQNVTLSCEQNLNHDAMYWYRQDPGQGLRLIYYSQIVNDFQKGDIAEGYSVSREKKESFPLTVTSAQKNPTAFYLCASSNRQGSDYGYTFGSGTRLTVV.

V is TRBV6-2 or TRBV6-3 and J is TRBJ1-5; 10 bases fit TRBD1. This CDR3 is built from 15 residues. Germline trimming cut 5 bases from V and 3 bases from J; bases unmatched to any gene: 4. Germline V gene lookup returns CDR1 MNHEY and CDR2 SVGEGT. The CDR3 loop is CASSLDRGPNQPQHF. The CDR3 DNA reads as TGTGCCAGCAGTCTAGACAGGGGGCCCAATCAGCCCCAGCATTTT.

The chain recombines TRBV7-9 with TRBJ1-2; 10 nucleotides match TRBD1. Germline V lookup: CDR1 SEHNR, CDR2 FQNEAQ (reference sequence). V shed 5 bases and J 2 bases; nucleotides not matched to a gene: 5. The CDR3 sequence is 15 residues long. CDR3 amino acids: CASSTRQGANYGYTF. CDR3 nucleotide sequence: TGTGCCAGCAGCACCCGACAGGGGGCCAACTATGGCTACACCTTC.

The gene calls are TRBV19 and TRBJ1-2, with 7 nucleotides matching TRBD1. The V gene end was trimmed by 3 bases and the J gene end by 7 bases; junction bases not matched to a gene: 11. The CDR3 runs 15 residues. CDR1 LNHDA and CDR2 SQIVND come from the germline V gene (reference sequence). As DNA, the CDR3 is TGTGCCAGTAGTATTCGACAGGGTCCTTCCGGTGGCTACACCTTC. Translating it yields CASSIRQGPSGGYTF.

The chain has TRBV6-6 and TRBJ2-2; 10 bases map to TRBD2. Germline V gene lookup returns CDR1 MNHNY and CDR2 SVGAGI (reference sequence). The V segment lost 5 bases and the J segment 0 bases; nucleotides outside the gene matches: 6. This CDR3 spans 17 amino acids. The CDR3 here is CASSPRTSGTNTGELFF. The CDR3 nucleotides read TGTGCCAGCAGTCCTAGGACTAGCGGAACGAACACCGGGGAGCTGTTTTTT.

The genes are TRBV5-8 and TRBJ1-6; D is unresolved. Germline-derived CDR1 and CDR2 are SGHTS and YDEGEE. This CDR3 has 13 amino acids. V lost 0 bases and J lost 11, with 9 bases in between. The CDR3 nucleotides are TGTGCCAGCAGCTTGGAAGGGAGTCCACCCCTCCACTTT. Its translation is CASSLEGSPPLHF.

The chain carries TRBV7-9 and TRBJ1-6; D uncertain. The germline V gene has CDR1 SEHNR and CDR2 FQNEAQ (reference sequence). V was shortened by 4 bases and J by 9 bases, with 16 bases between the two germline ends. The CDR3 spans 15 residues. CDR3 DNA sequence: TGTGCCAGCAGCTATGGAGCGGGGTCTGGTTCACCCCTCCACTTT. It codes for CASSYGAGSGSPLHF.

Here the CDR3 DNA reads TGTGCCAGCAGCTCGGCGACTAGCGGGAGACATGAGCAGTTCTTC. Translated: CASSSATSGRHEQFF. The genes are TRBV5-4 and TRBJ2-1; 12 bases align to TRBD2. Unmatched junction bases numbered 6, after V lost 3 bases and J lost 8 bases. Germline V lookup: CDR1 SGHNT, CDR2 YYREEE (reference sequence). This CDR3 has 15 amino acids. Supplemented by reference TRBV5-4 and TRBJ2-1, the full variable domain reads ETGVTQSPTHLIKTRGQQVTLRCSSQSGHNTVSWYQQALGQGPQFIFQYYREEENGRGNFPPRFSGLQFPNYSSELNVNALELDDSALYLCASSSATSGRHEQFFGPGTRLTVL.

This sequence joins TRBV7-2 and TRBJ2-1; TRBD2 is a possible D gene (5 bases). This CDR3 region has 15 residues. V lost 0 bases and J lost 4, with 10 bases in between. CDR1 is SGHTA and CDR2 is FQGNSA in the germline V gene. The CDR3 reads CASSLAGVWYNEQFF. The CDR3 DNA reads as TGTGCCAGCAGCTTAGCGGGAGTTTGGTACAATGAGCAGTTCTTC. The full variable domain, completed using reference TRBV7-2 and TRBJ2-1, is GAGVSQSPSNKVTEKGKDVELRCDPISGHTALYWYRQSLGQGLEFLIYFQGNSAPDKSGLPSDRFSAERTGGSVSTLTIQRTQQEDSAVYLCASSLAGVWYNEQFFGPGTRLTVL.

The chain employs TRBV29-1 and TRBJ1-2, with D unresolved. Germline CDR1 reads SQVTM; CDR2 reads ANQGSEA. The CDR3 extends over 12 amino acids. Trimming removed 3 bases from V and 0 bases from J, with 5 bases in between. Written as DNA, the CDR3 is TGCAGCGTTGATTCAGCTAACTATGGCTACACCTTC. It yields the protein CSVDSANYGYTF.

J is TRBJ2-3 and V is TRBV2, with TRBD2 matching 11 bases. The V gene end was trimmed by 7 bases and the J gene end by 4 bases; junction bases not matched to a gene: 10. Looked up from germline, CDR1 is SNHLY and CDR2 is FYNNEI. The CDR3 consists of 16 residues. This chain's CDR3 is CASITKGLAAADTQYF. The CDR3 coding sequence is TGTGCCAGCATCACGAAGGGACTAGCGGCCGCAGATACGCAGTATTTT. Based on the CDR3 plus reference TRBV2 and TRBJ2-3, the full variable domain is EPEVTQTPSHQVTQMGQEVILRCVPISNHLYFYWYRQILGQKVEFLVSFYNNEISEKSEIFDDQFSVERPDGSNFTLKIRSTKLEDSAMYFCASITKGLAAADTQYFGPGTRLTVL.

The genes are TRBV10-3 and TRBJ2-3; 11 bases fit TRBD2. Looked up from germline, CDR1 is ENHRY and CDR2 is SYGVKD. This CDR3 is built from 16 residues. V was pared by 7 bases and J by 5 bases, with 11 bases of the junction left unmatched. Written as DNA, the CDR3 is TGTGCCATCAAGCAACCTACTAGCGGGAGTATAGATACGCAGTATTTT. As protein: CAIKQPTSGSIDTQYF.